Listed below are T cell receptor beta chains from one sample, sequenced in a study of T cells in Graves' hyperthyroidism and ophthalmopathy. TCRdb ran MiXCR on the multiplex PCR reads and lists one entry per CDR3 protein. Found here are 750,000 to 900,000 distinct CDR3 sequences, roughly 40% of them singletons; the top ten hold approximately 8.7%. Sequenced material: blood. All receptors come from a man aged 18-30 years with Graves' hyperthyroidism. Both conserved end residues are part of each CDR3. The D gene is left open where the match is weak. Part of the rows lack a size; the others show once, few, many or a class for expanded clones.

j_call	v_call	clone_size	d_call	cdr3_aa	cdr3_nt
TRBJ1-1	TRBV4-1	few	TRBD1	CASSQSGQPNTEAFF	TGCGCCAGCAGCCAGTCGGGACAGCCGAACACTGAAGCTTTCTTT
TRBJ2-5	TRBV10-1	NA	NA	CASSGGKNQYF	TGCGCCAGCAGTGGAGGGAAGAACCAGTACTTC
TRBJ2-7	TRBV6-5	NA	TRBD2	CASSYRAGGRGYEQYF	TGTGCCAGCAGTTACCGAGCGGGAGGCAGGGGCTACGAGCAGTACTTC
TRBJ1-1	TRBV4-1	few	TRBD1	CASSQGQGQVEAFF	TGCGCCAGCAGCCAAGGACAGGGTCAGGTTGAAGCTTTCTTT
TRBJ1-2	TRBV5-4	NA	NA	CASTPGWGYGYTF	TGTGCCAGCACACCCGGCTGGGGCTATGGCTACACCTTC
TRBJ1-6	TRBV11-2	NA	NA	CASSPWRGFRDNSPLHF	TGTGCCAGCAGCCCTTGGAGGGGGTTTCGGGATAATTCACCCCTCCACTTT
TRBJ1-2	TRBV15	many	NA	CATSRATGPPAF	TGTGCCACCAGCAGAGCCACAGGGCCTCCGGCCTTC
TRBJ1-1	TRBV12-3/TRBV12-4	few	NA	CASSREQVNTEAFF	TGTGCCAGCAGCCGCGAACAAGTGAACACTGAAGCTTTCTTT
TRBJ1-1	TRBV7-9	few	NA	CASRPAGTTSNTEAFF	TGTGCCAGCAGGCCTGCCGGGACCACCTCGAACACTGAAGCTTTCTTT
TRBJ2-7	TRBV12-3/TRBV12-4	few	NA	CASRRPGQGLGEQYF	TGTGCCAGCAGGAGACCGGGACAGGGACTAGGCGAGCAGTACTTC
TRBJ2-5	TRBV20-1	NA	TRBD2	CSARDPTSGGETQYF	TGCAGTGCTAGAGATCCGACTAGCGGGGGAGAGACCCAGTACTTC
TRBJ1-5	TRBV19	few	NA	CASSRRGNQPQHF	TGTGCCAGCAGTCGCAGGGGTAATCAGCCCCAGCATTTT
TRBJ1-1	TRBV29-1	NA	NA	CSLTGGEAFF	TGCAGTTTGACGGGTGGTGAAGCTTTCTTT
TRBJ1-1	TRBV19	many	NA	CASSIVGSEAFF	TGTGCCAGTAGTATAGTAGGGTCTGAGGCTTTCTTT
TRBJ1-5	TRBV2	NA	TRBD1	CASSSITGAWGNQPQHF	TGTGCCAGCAGTTCCATCACAGGGGCTTGGGGGAATCAGCCCCAGCATTTT
TRBJ2-5	TRBV29-1	few	NA	CSVEDLVAQDGSETQYF	TGCAGCGTTGAAGATCTTGTCGCCCAGGACGGTTCGGAGACCCAGTACTTC
TRBJ1-1	TRBV7-2	many	NA	CASTMGGGTEAFF	TGTGCCAGCACCATGGGGGGCGGCACTGAAGCTTTCTTT
TRBJ2-5	TRBV19	NA	NA	CAVGQPRETQYF	TGTGCCGTTGGACAACCCAGGGAGACCCAGTACTTC
TRBJ2-7	TRBV7-9	many	NA	CASSDTAGYEQYF	TGTGCCAGCAGCGACACTGCCGGATACGAGCAGTACTTC
TRBJ2-2	TRBV19	NA	NA	CASNPLGGNTGELFF	TGTGCCAGTAACCCCCTAGGAGGCAACACCGGGGAGCTGTTTTTT
TRBJ2-7	TRBV12-3/TRBV12-4	NA	NA	CASSSLNQEQYF	TGTGCCAGCAGTTCCCTCAACCAGGAGCAGTACTTC
TRBJ2-7	TRBV7-2	few	NA	CASRPTGGLYEQYF	TGTGCCAGCAGACCAACGGGGGGCCTCTACGAGCAGTACTTC